This T cell receptor (beta chain) is drawn from a study of cytomegalovirus exposure and HLA in healthy donors. Findings and caveats of the study: A later analysis linked a missense variant in DCLRE1C to the trimming of TCR beta V and J genes. An analysis done earlier found most TCR beta V segments productive about 87% or about 30% of the time.

The study ran its PCR with 60 Vbeta and 13 Jbeta primers. The assay was immunoSEQ multiplex PCR, and TCRdb's table has in-frame clones only and misses some. Among 150,000 to 200,000 clones, 84% were seen once, and the ten largest hold around 0.26%. For this clone: Its antigen remains unknown. At one of its ends the junction is not consistent with the germline gene, which may arise from a read error.

Germline CDR1 reads SSHAT; CDR2 reads FNYEAQ (reference sequence). There are 15 residues in the CDR3. Sequenced material: PBMCs. The chain recombines TRBV7-7 with TRBJ2-7; the match to TRBD1 covers 7 bases. The TCR comes from a boy younger than 18 in good health and CMV-seronegative. The CDR3 DNA reads TGTGCTAGCAGCTTAGGGGCAGGGGGTAATTACGAGCAGTACTTC. Translated, it gives CASSLGAGGNYEQYF.